The present TCR beta chain was sequenced within a study of cytomegalovirus exposure and HLA in healthy donors. Whole-study context: Clustering assigned 70% to 90% of the approximately 400 genotyped donors to the Caucasian-associated ancestry cluster.

Overall study findings and caveats: When analyzed later, a missense DCLRE1C variant was found to be linked to TCR beta V- and J-gene trimming. It was assumed in the presence/absence analyses that sequencing depth was roughly uniform across donors. Cytomegalovirus-associated TCR beta chains were listed, numbering 164.

Germline V gives CDR1 WNHNN, CDR2 SYGVQD (reference sequence). The CDR3 is 13 amino acids. Vbeta (60) and Jbeta (13) primers were used in the PCR. Generated by immunoSEQ multiplex PCR, the TCRdb table keeps only in-frame clones and is missing some. The table lists around 280,000 clones, roughly 90% of them singletons. Concerning this clone itself: Antigen specificity is unknown. The junction and the germline gene differ at one end; a read error may be behind it.

This chain uses TRBV10-1 with TRBJ1-1; possibly TRBD1 for D (5 bases). The sample was PBMCs. The clonotype was recovered from a woman aged 18 to 35 in good health and CMV-seronegative. The DNA of the CDR3 is TGCGCCAGCAGTGAGTCGGTGGGGCAGGCCTTAAGCTTT. Its translation is CASSESVGQALSF.